Listed below are T cell receptor beta chains from one sample, sequenced in a study of blood T cell repertoires in COVID-19. Measured with immunoSEQ multiplex PCR; TCRdb has only the in-frame clones, and not every one. Of a few hundred thousand clones listed, approximately 86% were seen once; the top ten hold 6% to 9%. Material for sequencing was peripheral blood. The receptors here all came from a woman aged 65 to 85 with active or convalescent COVID-19. The CDR3 runs from the conserved cysteine through the conserved F or W. Each record gives: J gene, V gene, CDR3 protein.

J gene: TRBJ1-3; V gene: TRBV20-1; CDR3 protein: CSASEQKDTIYF
J gene: TRBJ2-1; V gene: TRBV6-2/TRBV6-3; CDR3 protein: CASSYFGYNEQFF
J gene: TRBJ2-7; V gene: TRBV27; CDR3 protein: CASSRTGEYEQYF
J gene: TRBJ2-5; V gene: TRBV5-8; CDR3 protein: CASSRAPGVRVETQYF
J gene: TRBJ1-1; V gene: TRBV29-1; CDR3 protein: CSVAPFGQSLEAFF
J gene: TRBJ2-1; V gene: TRBV11-2; CDR3 protein: CASSSRSGLNYNEQFF
J gene: TRBJ2-1; V gene: TRBV24-1; CDR3 protein: CATSGGGATFSYNEQFF
J gene: TRBJ2-4; V gene: TRBV6-1; CDR3 protein: CASSDVEVEAKNIQYF
J gene: TRBJ2-5; V gene: TRBV4-2; CDR3 protein: CASSRAGGGETQYF
J gene: TRBJ1-2; V gene: TRBV6-5; CDR3 protein: CASRSPGQTNYGYTF
J gene: TRBJ2-2; V gene: TRBV10-3; CDR3 protein: CAIRSSPGWGDTGELFF
J gene: TRBJ1-5; V gene: TRBV11-2; CDR3 protein: CASSLESEALNQPQHF
J gene: TRBJ2-1; V gene: TRBV18; CDR3 protein: CASSPPATSAFF
J gene: TRBJ1-1; V gene: TRBV4-3; CDR3 protein: CASSQEVWGVDTEAFF
J gene: TRBJ1-2; V gene: TRBV18; CDR3 protein: CASSPGTGRIYGYTF
J gene: TRBJ2-3; V gene: TRBV14; CDR3 protein: CASSQLRSDTQYF
J gene: TRBJ1-6; V gene: TRBV12-5; CDR3 protein: CASGFGTGTGGNSPLHF
J gene: TRBJ2-7; V gene: TRBV19; CDR3 protein: CASPGTYTYEQYF
J gene: TRBJ1-1; V gene: TRBV19; CDR3 protein: CASSRTVVNTEAFF
J gene: TRBJ2-4; V gene: TRBV11-2; CDR3 protein: CASSLRVSSGAKNIQYF
J gene: TRBJ1-3; V gene: TRBV6-5; CDR3 protein: CASSYSDSLNTIYF
J gene: TRBJ1-4; V gene: TRBV6-5; CDR3 protein: CASTLTGQLGEKLFF
J gene: TRBJ1-5; V gene: TRBV19; CDR3 protein: CASSFRGGGQPQHF
J gene: TRBJ1-5; V gene: TRBV7-9; CDR3 protein: CASSLADGSGQHF
J gene: TRBJ2-7; V gene: TRBV4-3; CDR3 protein: CASSQETAYEQYF
J gene: TRBJ1-1; V gene: TRBV7-9; CDR3 protein: CASSPTPNTEAFF
J gene: TRBJ2-1; V gene: TRBV6-4; CDR3 protein: CASSDSLRLTSYNEQFF
J gene: TRBJ1-1; V gene: TRBV3-1/TRBV3-2; CDR3 protein: CASSQGTGGRLTEAFF
J gene: TRBJ1-2; V gene: TRBV18; CDR3 protein: CASSPTGNKDGYTF
J gene: TRBJ2-2; V gene: TRBV11-2; CDR3 protein: CASGQSTGELFF
J gene: TRBJ1-4; V gene: TRBV19; CDR3 protein: CASRLGGKTNEKLFF
J gene: TRBJ2-5; V gene: TRBV19; CDR3 protein: CASGPGETQYF
J gene: TRBJ2-3; V gene: TRBV7-2; CDR3 protein: CASSFPLTGRDTQYF
J gene: TRBJ2-3; V gene: TRBV24-1; CDR3 protein: CATGDFPGGTQYF
J gene: TRBJ1-1; V gene: TRBV10-2; CDR3 protein: CASSGDRVGTEAFF
J gene: TRBJ1-5; V gene: TRBV27; CDR3 protein: CASSFLGGGNQPQHF
J gene: TRBJ1-2; V gene: TRBV27; CDR3 protein: CASSLGGTIANYGYTF
J gene: TRBJ1-6; V gene: TRBV7-2; CDR3 protein: CATSSNSPLHF
J gene: TRBJ2-1; V gene: TRBV24-1; CDR3 protein: CATVGPTGRSYNEQFF
J gene: TRBJ1-1; V gene: TRBV5-6; CDR3 protein: CASSLVGQGDTEAFF
J gene: TRBJ1-2; V gene: TRBV6-6; CDR3 protein: CASSYSSQGAGYTF
J gene: TRBJ2-7; V gene: TRBV11-2; CDR3 protein: CASSLDQGGYEQYF
J gene: TRBJ2-5; V gene: TRBV9; CDR3 protein: CASSVAGGLPGEETQYF
J gene: TRBJ1-3; V gene: TRBV7-8; CDR3 protein: CASSGRGSGNTIYF
J gene: TRBJ2-1; V gene: TRBV3-1/TRBV3-2; CDR3 protein: CASSQVVEPGEQFF
J gene: TRBJ2-7; V gene: TRBV12-3/TRBV12-4; CDR3 protein: CASSLTGLGEQYF